This TCR beta chain was identified during a study of response to subunit inactivated influenza vaccine. TCRdb reanalysed the RT-PCR reads using MiXCR and keeps one entry per CDR3 protein. Here the sample spans hundreds of thousands of distinct CDR3 sequences, roughly 15% being singletons. In this sample, this clonotype turned up a few times. Its specificity is not known. Germline CDR1 SQVTM, CDR2 ANQGSEA. J lost 4 bases, V lost 7 bases, and 9 bases had no gene match. CDR3 length: 13 residues. Whole-study findings and limits: T cells newly recruited by each seasonal influenza vaccination are few, the authors suggested.

The rearrangement links TRBV29-1 to TRBJ1-1, with TRBD1 identical over 7 bases. The receptor's source is a man over 45 who received an inactivated influenza vaccine. The input for sequencing was PBMCs from blood, taken around two weeks before vaccination. CDR3 in amino acids: CSETEAGGTEAFF. The CDR3 DNA is TGCAGCGAGACAGAGGCAGGGGGCACTGAAGCTTTCTTT.